The TCR beta chain under discussion was sequenced for a study of OX40 agonist ivuxolimab in advanced cancers. Study-wide background: Prior anti-PD-1, anti-PD-L1 or anti-CTLA-4 therapy did not bar entry, and less than 50% had some. Study-level findings and limits: Averaged across samples, CD8+ T cells carried more expanded clones than CD4+ did.

Profiling relied on immunoSEQ multiplex PCR, and the TCRdb table lists in-frame clones only, not all of them. Here the sample spans some 70,000 clones, around 80% being singletons. On this clone: Its antigen is currently unknown.

The CDR3 is 13 residues long. Germline V gene lookup returns CDR1 SGHRS and CDR2 YFSETQ. V lost 4 bases and J 4 bases, leaving 11 bases between the germline ends. The V call is TRBV5-1, the J call TRBJ2-5; D is possibly TRBD2 (6 bases). The receptor was derived from an adult with an advanced solid tumor such as melanoma, head and neck, liver or kidney cancer. The specimen was CD4+ or CD8+ T cells sorted from blood, collected in a trial of the OX40 agonist ivuxolimab. The CDR3 DNA reads TGCGCCAGCAGCCCCTTGGAGGGAGAGACCCAGTACTTC. It encodes CASSPLEGETQYF.